This T cell receptor (beta chain) was captured by sequencing in a study of blood T cell repertoires in COVID-19. TCRdb's table, derived via immunoSEQ multiplex PCR, lists solely in-frame clones and lacks some. The sample records approximately 240,000 clones, approximately 82% being singletons. This CDR3 contains 15 residues. With V trimmed by 2 bases and J by 4 bases, 6 bases remained unmatched. Germline CDR1 and CDR2: SGHRS and YFSETQ. This chain connects TRBV5-1 to TRBJ2-7; TRBD1 aligns across 10 bases. The receptor's source is a woman of 80 years or more with active or convalescent COVID-19. Sample: peripheral blood. The CDR3 here is CASSFGTGEGYEQYF. The CDR3 nucleotides are TGCGCCAGCAGCTTTGGGACAGGGGAAGGATACGAGCAGTACTTC.